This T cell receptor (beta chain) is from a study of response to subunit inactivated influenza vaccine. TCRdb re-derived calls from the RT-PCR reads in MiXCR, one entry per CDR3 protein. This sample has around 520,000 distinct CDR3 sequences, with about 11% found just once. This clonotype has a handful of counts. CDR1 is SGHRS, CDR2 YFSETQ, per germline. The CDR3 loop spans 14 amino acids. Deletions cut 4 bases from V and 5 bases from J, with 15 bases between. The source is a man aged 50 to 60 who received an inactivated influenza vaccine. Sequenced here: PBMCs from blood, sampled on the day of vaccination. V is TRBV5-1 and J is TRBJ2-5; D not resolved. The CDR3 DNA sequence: TGCGCCAGCAGCCCGCCGGAAGAAGGGGAGACCCAGTACTTC. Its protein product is CASSPPEEGETQYF.